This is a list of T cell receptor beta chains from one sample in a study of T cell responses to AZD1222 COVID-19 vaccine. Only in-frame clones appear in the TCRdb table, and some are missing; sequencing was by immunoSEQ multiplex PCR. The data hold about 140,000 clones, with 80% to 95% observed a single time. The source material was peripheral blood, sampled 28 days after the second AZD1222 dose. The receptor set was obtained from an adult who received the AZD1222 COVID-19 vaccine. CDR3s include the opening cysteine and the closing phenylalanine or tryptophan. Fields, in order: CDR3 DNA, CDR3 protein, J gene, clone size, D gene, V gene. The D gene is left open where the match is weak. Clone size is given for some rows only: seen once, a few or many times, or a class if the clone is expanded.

CDR3 DNA: TGTGCCAGCAGCAGAGACAAGGCCCCTACCTACACCTTC
CDR3 protein: CASSRDKAPTYTF
J gene: TRBJ1-2
clone size: NA
D gene: NA
V gene: TRBV2

CDR3 DNA: TGTGCCAGCAGCCAGCAGGGGGGCCCGAACACTGAAGCTTTCTTT
CDR3 protein: CASSQQGGPNTEAFF
J gene: TRBJ1-1
clone size: NA
D gene: TRBD1
V gene: TRBV7-3

CDR3 DNA: TGTGCCAGAAGCTCCAGACAGGGCCGACAGCCCCAGCATTTT
CDR3 protein: CARSSRQGRQPQHF
J gene: TRBJ1-5
clone size: NA
D gene: NA
V gene: TRBV7-5

CDR3 DNA: TGTGCCAGCAGTTTAAACGGGCAGGGGGCCCACATAGGGTCACCCCTCCACTTT
CDR3 protein: CASSLNGQGAHIGSPLHF
J gene: TRBJ1-6
clone size: NA
D gene: TRBD1
V gene: TRBV27

CDR3 DNA: TGTGCCAGCAGTGCGCTAGCGGGGGGCCATGGCACAGATACGCAGTATTTT
CDR3 protein: CASSALAGGHGTDTQYF
J gene: TRBJ2-3
clone size: NA
D gene: TRBD2
V gene: TRBV2

CDR3 DNA: TGTGCCAGCAGCCCGTGGGACAGGGGGCGCGGAGATACGCAGTATTTT
CDR3 protein: CASSPWDRGRGDTQYF
J gene: TRBJ2-3
clone size: NA
D gene: TRBD1
V gene: TRBV7-2

CDR3 DNA: TGTGCCAGCAGCTTAAACGGGAGGTACGACGAGCAGTACTTC
CDR3 protein: CASSLNGRYDEQYF
J gene: TRBJ2-7
clone size: NA
D gene: TRBD2
V gene: TRBV7-2

CDR3 DNA: TGTGCCAGCAGCCCACCGGGGCGTTCGACTGGAAACACCATATATTTT
CDR3 protein: CASSPPGRSTGNTIYF
J gene: TRBJ1-3
clone size: NA
D gene: NA
V gene: TRBV7-2

CDR3 DNA: TGTGCCAGCAGCCTAAAGCGAGGTGAGCAGTTCTTC
CDR3 protein: CASSLKRGEQFF
J gene: TRBJ2-1
clone size: NA
D gene: NA
V gene: TRBV7-3

CDR3 DNA: TGTGCCAGCAGCGTAGGCGAGGTAGCGGGCACCAATGAGCAGTTCTTC
CDR3 protein: CASSVGEVAGTNEQFF
J gene: TRBJ2-1
clone size: NA
D gene: TRBD2
V gene: TRBV9

CDR3 DNA: TGTGCCAGCAGCCGGATAGGTAGTGGCTACACCTTC
CDR3 protein: CASSRIGSGYTF
J gene: TRBJ1-2
clone size: NA
D gene: NA
V gene: TRBV7-9

CDR3 DNA: TGCAGTGCCCCGACAGATACGCAGTATTTT
CDR3 protein: CSAPTDTQYF
J gene: TRBJ2-3
clone size: once
D gene: NA
V gene: TRBV20-1

CDR3 DNA: TGCGCCAGCAGCCAAGATCCTCCAGCGGGGGGGACCTACGAGCAGTACTTC
CDR3 protein: CASSQDPPAGGTYEQYF
J gene: TRBJ2-7
clone size: NA
D gene: TRBD2
V gene: TRBV4-1

CDR3 DNA: TGTGCCAGCAGCCAGGGGGGGGGTCAGCCCCAGCATTTT
CDR3 protein: CASSQGGGQPQHF
J gene: TRBJ1-5
clone size: NA
D gene: TRBD1
V gene: TRBV7-2

CDR3 DNA: TGTGCCAGCAACTCCCAGGGGGGAGGCAATCAGCCCCAGCATTTT
CDR3 protein: CASNSQGGGNQPQHF
J gene: TRBJ1-5
clone size: NA
D gene: TRBD1
V gene: TRBV6-5

CDR3 DNA: TGTGCCAGCAGTTACGGCAGGACCCCTAGTGAGCAGTACTTC
CDR3 protein: CASSYGRTPSEQYF
J gene: TRBJ2-7
clone size: few
D gene: NA
V gene: TRBV6-5

CDR3 DNA: TGTGCCAGCTCACCAGCGGACAAGAAGAGTCCCTACGAGCAGTACTTC
CDR3 protein: CASSPADKKSPYEQYF
J gene: TRBJ2-7
clone size: NA
D gene: NA
V gene: TRBV18

CDR3 DNA: TGTGCCAGCAGTTACTCTTGGGACAGACCGAACTATGGCTACACCTTC
CDR3 protein: CASSYSWDRPNYGYTF
J gene: TRBJ1-2
clone size: NA
D gene: TRBD1
V gene: TRBV6-5

CDR3 DNA: TGTGCCAGCAGTGAAAGGCGGGGGGGCCAAGAGACCCAGTACTTC
CDR3 protein: CASSERRGGQETQYF
J gene: TRBJ2-5
clone size: NA
D gene: TRBD2
V gene: TRBV2

CDR3 DNA: TGTGCCAGCAGCTGGACAGGAGGCCCGGGGGACACCTTC
CDR3 protein: CASSWTGGPGDTF
J gene: TRBJ1-2
clone size: NA
D gene: TRBD1
V gene: TRBV5-5